Listed below are T cell receptor beta chains from one sample, sequenced in a study of blood T cell repertoires in COVID-19. The assay was immunoSEQ multiplex PCR, and TCRdb's table has in-frame clones only and misses some. The table lists over 200,000 clones, around 86% of them singletons. The sequenced material came from peripheral blood. All receptors come from a man between 60 and 70 years old who had recovered from COVID-19. The CDR3 runs from the conserved cysteine through the conserved F or W. The D gene is left open where the match is weak. Clone size is shown for a subset of rows, as once, few, many or a class of expanded clone.

j_call cdr3_length d_call clone_size v_call cdr3_aa cdr3_nt
TRBJ1-2 14 NA NA TRBV20-1 CSASGQGLNYGYTF TGCAGTGCTAGTGGCCAGGGGCTTAACTATGGCTACACCTTC
TRBJ2-1 17 TRBD2 NA TRBV30 CAWSVDLAGARAREQFF TGTGCCTGGAGTGTTGACCTAGCGGGAGCCAGAGCAAGGGAGCAGTTCTTC
TRBJ1-4 15 TRBD1 NA TRBV19 CASSLGQGASEKLFF TGTGCCAGTAGCCTCGGACAGGGGGCCAGTGAAAAACTGTTTTTT
TRBJ1-5 13 NA few TRBV6-5 CASSLSLGGPQHF TGTGCCAGCAGCCTCAGCCTGGGGGGGCCCCAGCATTTT
TRBJ2-7 16 TRBD2 NA TRBV29-1 CSVGPRTSGGFYEQYF TGCAGCGTAGGCCCAAGGACTAGCGGGGGATTCTACGAGCAGTACTTC
TRBJ2-7 14 TRBD1 NA TRBV18 CASPLGDRVYEQYF TGTGCCAGCCCATTAGGGGACAGGGTCTACGAGCAGTACTTC
TRBJ1-6 15 NA once TRBV9 CASSVDGRTNSPLHF TGTGCCAGCAGCGTAGACGGCCGGACAAATTCACCCCTCCACTTT
TRBJ1-1 11 NA once TRBV18 CASSPGEGAFF TGTGCCAGCTCTCCGGGTGAGGGAGCTTTCTTT
TRBJ2-2 17 TRBD1 few TRBV5-1 CASSPGQGPSNTGELFF TGCGCCAGCAGCCCAGGACAGGGGCCTTCGAACACCGGGGAGCTGTTTTTT
TRBJ2-1 15 TRBD1 NA TRBV6-6 CASGGRTGGDNEQFF TGTGCCAGCGGCGGAAGGACAGGGGGGGACAATGAGCAGTTCTTC
TRBJ2-3 15 NA NA TRBV7-3 CASSPHGGSTDTQYF TGTGCCAGCAGCCCCCATGGAGGAAGCACAGATACGCAGTATTTT
TRBJ2-2 15 NA once TRBV11-3 CASSLDGGMVGELFF TGTGCCAGCAGCTTAGATGGAGGGATGGTCGGGGAGCTGTTTTTT
TRBJ2-3 16 NA once TRBV7-2 CASSLSTGIGTDTQYF TGTGCCAGCAGCTTATCCACCGGGATAGGCACAGATACGCAGTATTTT
TRBJ2-2 14 TRBD1 NA TRBV6-4 CASSRTGWTGELFF TGTGCCAGCAGTCGGACAGGGTGGACCGGGGAGCTGTTTTTT
TRBJ1-1 14 NA NA TRBV7-9 CASAEQGRSTEAFF TGTGCCAGCGCTGAACAGGGTCGGAGCACTGAAGCTTTCTTT
TRBJ1-2 15 NA NA TRBV5-1 CASSLWQGGNYGYTF TGCGCCAGCAGCTTGTGGCAGGGAGGAAACTATGGCTACACCTTC
TRBJ2-1 12 NA NA TRBV7-2 CASSLSGQREFF TGTGCCAGCAGCTTATCTGGACAGAGAGAGTTCTTC
TRBJ1-6 14 TRBD1 once TRBV2 CASSRDRYNSPLHF TGTGCCAGCAGCAGGGACAGATATAATTCACCCCTCCACTTT
TRBJ1-4 15 NA NA TRBV7-3 CASSLGQNLNEKLFF TGTGCCAGCAGCTTAGGACAGAACCTTAATGAAAAACTGTTTTTT
TRBJ2-1 16 TRBD2 few TRBV5-1 CASSRSGSESYNEQFF TGCGCCAGCAGCCGTAGCGGGAGTGAGTCCTACAATGAGCAGTTCTTC
TRBJ1-5 13 NA NA TRBV6-2/TRBV6-3 CASSSSLHQPQHF TGTGCCAGCAGTTCCTCTCTTCATCAGCCCCAGCATTTT
TRBJ2-1 15 NA NA TRBV4-1 CASSQGTSRYNEQFF TGCGCCAGCAGCCAAGGCACTAGCCGGTACAATGAGCAGTTCTTC
TRBJ2-1 17 TRBD1 NA TRBV19 CASSTLTGQGSHNEQFF TGTGCCAGTAGTACGTTAACGGGACAGGGTTCCCACAATGAGCAGTTCTTC
TRBJ1-1 14 NA few TRBV6-5 CASIRKGGEAEAFF TGTGCCAGCATCCGAAAAGGAGGGGAGGCTGAAGCTTTCTTT
TRBJ2-2 16 TRBD2 NA TRBV5-4 CASSPGLAQNTGELFF TGTGCCAGCAGCCCGGGACTAGCGCAAAACACCGGGGAGCTGTTTTTT
TRBJ2-7 15 TRBD1 NA TRBV7-9 CASSGVQGAQDEQYF TGTGCCAGCAGCGGGGTCCAGGGGGCGCAGGACGAGCAGTACTTC
TRBJ1-5 15 NA few TRBV19 CASSIRGGADQPQHF TGTGCCAGTAGTATCAGGGGAGGGGCCGATCAGCCCCAGCATTTT